Each of the 5 T cell receptor beta chains below was sequenced from the same sample in a study of CD8 T cells in Susac syndrome. Reverse transcription of roughly 0.5 to 1 ug RNA used random hexamers. TCRdb reprocessed the immunoSEQ multiplex PCR reads with MiXCR, giving one entry per CDR3 protein. The table includes over 300,000 distinct CDR3 sequences, 92% detected once. The material sequenced was CD4+ T cells from PBMCs. Receptors were obtained from a human donor with multiple sclerosis.

The chain joins TRBV7-2 to TRBJ1-2; D remains unclear. V lost 1 base to trimming and J lost 8 bases, with 14 bases between them. The CDR3 covers 14 residues. CDR1 and CDR2 (germline): SGHTA, FQGNSA. The DNA of the CDR3 is TGTGCCAGCAGCTTAGGTACCGGGGTTGGCGGCTACACCTTC. Protein product: CASSLGTGVGGYTF.

The chain has TRBV20-1 and TRBJ1-2; D may be TRBD1 (6 bases). The V end lost 0 bases, the J end lost 3 bases, and 14 bases lay between the germline ends. This CDR3 has 15 residues. The germline V gene has CDR1 DFQATT and CDR2 SNEGSKA (reference sequence). The CDR3 DNA is TGCAGTGCTAGAGATAGTAGGGGGAGACACTATGGCTACACCTTC. Amino acids: CSARDSRGRHYGYTF.

The genes are TRBV3-1 and TRBJ1-1; 8 bases are shared with TRBD1. Per germline, CDR1 LGHDT and CDR2 YNNKEL (reference sequence). V dropped 1 base and J dropped 5; count of bases not matched to a gene: 3. This CDR3 contains 14 residues. The CDR3 is CASSQGYRGTEAFF. CDR3 sequence (DNA): TGTGCCAGCAGCCAAGGCTACAGGGGGACTGAAGCTTTCTTT.

The chain is built from TRBV13 and TRBJ2-2; 7 nucleotides line up with TRBD2. The CDR3 is 17 amino acids. CDR1 PRHDT and CDR2 FYEKMQ come from the germline V gene (reference sequence). After removal of 5 bases from V and 2 bases from J, the junction contained 11 bases not matched to a gene. The CDR3 loop is CASSPRWLAENTGELFF. CDR3 in DNA: TGTGCCAGCAGCCCTCGTTGGCTAGCGGAAAACACCGGGGAGCTGTTTTTT.

V gene TRBV6-1 combines with J gene TRBJ2-7; D perhaps matches TRBD2 (6 bases). The CDR3 has 15 amino acids. The germline V gene has CDR1 MNHNS and CDR2 SASEGT. V lost 7 bases to trimming and J lost 0 bases, with 16 bases between them. CDR3 DNA sequence: TGTGCCAGCAACCTCCGGGACTCGCCCTCCTACGAGCAGTACTTC. Translated, it gives CASNLRDSPSYEQYF.